This TCR beta chain came from a study of T cells after yellow fever vaccination. Findings and limits, study-wide: The CD4 and CD8 compartments had a small share of their clonotypes in common. The booster saw the reappearance of most primary-vaccination clones (nearly 98% CD4, about 90% CD8).

By 5'RACE template switching, TCR cDNA was produced, with a universal primer site and UMIs added in the process. MiXCR was run by TCRdb on the 5' RACE reads, yielding one entry per CDR3 protein. The data hold around 340,000 distinct CDR3 sequences, with approximately 12% observed a single time. Germline V CDR1 and CDR2: SGHAT, FQNNGV. The J segment lost 5 bases and the V segment lost 7 bases, leaving 3 bases of the junction unmatched. This CDR3 comprises 12 residues. This clonotype has ten or more counts. Its antigen is undetermined. This specimen consisted of CD4+ T cells sorted from PBMCs, obtained 15 days after the yellow fever booster vaccination. The sequence came from a man younger than 35 who received the YFV17D yellow fever vaccine. The chain employs TRBV11-2 and TRBJ1-2, with TRBD1 identical over 8 bases. For the CDR3, the DNA is TGTGCCAGCAATGGACAGGGATATGGCTACACCTTC. Its protein product is CASNGQGYGYTF. Drawing the rest from reference TRBV11-2 and TRBJ1-2, the complete variable domain is EAGVAQSPRYKIIEKRQSVAFWCNPISGHATLYWYQQILGQGPKLLIQFQNNGVVDDSQLPKDRFSAERLKGVDSTLKIQPAKLEDSAVYLCASNGQGYGYTFGSGTRLTVV.